Given below is one T cell receptor (beta chain) in context. Its antigen is not known. The data were taken from a study of T-cell memory formation after mild COVID-19. The wider study: The TCR clusters were mostly specific to one donor. Study observations and caveats: Largely, contracting CD4+ clones fell within CM and EM, and contracting CD8+ clones within EMRA.

J lost 1 base, V lost 1 base, and 4 bases had no gene match. The CDR3 runs to 15 residues. Looked up from germline, CDR1 is MDHEN and CDR2 is SYDVKM. In TCRdb, the 5' RACE reads were re-called with MiXCR into one record per CDR3 protein. The sample yields 540,000 or so distinct CDR3 sequences, 20% seen once. This chain links TRBV28 with TRBJ2-7; 7 nucleotides agree with TRBD2. The sample comprised PBMCs or a T cell subset sorted from them (not recorded which). This receptor was obtained from an adult woman who had mild COVID-19 (a few samples of this study predate the infection). Cell type and time point are not known. CDR3 in amino acids: CASSLLASGSYEQYF. The CDR3 DNA reads TGTGCCAGCAGTTTATTGGCTAGCGGATCCTACGAGCAGTACTTC.